The source of this T cell receptor (beta chain) is a study of neurological immune-mediated disorders. The CDR3 loop spans 13 amino acids. The V end lost 5 bases, the J end lost 2 bases, and 13 bases lay between the germline ends. Germline lookup yields CDR1 DFQATT and CDR2 SNEGSKA (reference sequence). From 15-18 subjects, over 180 million TCR-beta sequences were obtained in each sequencing run. In TCRdb, the 5' RACE reads were re-called with MiXCR into one record per CDR3 protein. The repertoire includes over 35,000 distinct CDR3 sequences, around 2.5% of them detected once, and approximately 2.2% sits in the top ten. This clonotype was picked up many times.

This chain links TRBV20-1 with TRBJ2-7, with D possibly called TRBD1 or TRBD2 (5 bases each). The receptor was derived from a man aged 45 to 65 with multiple sclerosis. Source material: PBMCs. The chain's CDR3 is CSAETGPTYEQYF. The CDR3 DNA reads TGCAGTGCTGAGACGGGGCCCACCTACGAGCAGTACTTC.